The 10 T cell receptor beta chains in this list originate from one sample, sequenced in a study of cytomegalovirus exposure and HLA in healthy donors. Measured with immunoSEQ multiplex PCR; TCRdb has only the in-frame clones, and not every one. This sample has some 240,000 clones, with roughly 83% found just once. The sample consisted of PBMCs. These receptor sequences come from a woman aged 18-30 years in good health and CMV-seronegative.

This rearrangement joins TRBV6-5 to TRBJ2-7; D is uncertain. The CDR3 totals 13 residues. Looked up from germline, CDR1 is MNHEY and CDR2 is SVGAGI. V lost 0 bases, J lost 0 bases, and 3 bases lay in between. This CDR3 reads CASSYSVSYEQYF. The CDR3 DNA follows: TGTGCCAGCAGTTACTCGGTCTCCTACGAGCAGTACTTC.

This clone has a handful of counts. The chain joins TRBV7-2 to TRBJ1-1; D uncertain. The V gene's germline CDR1 is SGHTA and CDR2 FQGNSA. V gave up 6 bases and J gave up 7 bases, with 9 bases separating them. There are 11 residues in the CDR3. CDR3 loop: CASSRRFEAFF. In nucleotides, the CDR3 is TGTGCCAGCAGTCGAAGATTTGAAGCTTTCTTT.

This clone appeared once. The rearrangement uses TRBV27 and TRBJ1-1; D not certain. Germline-derived CDR1 and CDR2 are MNHEY and SMNVEV (reference sequence). Trimming removed 2 bases at V and 1 base at J, with 5 bases between. The CDR3 is 13 residues long. CDR3 amino acids: CASSLMRNTEAFF. In nucleotides, the CDR3 is TGTGCCAGCAGTTTAATGAGGAACACTGAAGCTTTCTTT.

Only one count was recorded for this clone. The rearrangement links TRBV10-3 to TRBJ2-5, with 10 nucleotides matching TRBD1. Germline V gives CDR1 ENHRY, CDR2 SYGVKD. The CDR3 has 13 residues. Trimming took 6 bases from V and 4 from J; bases not matched to a gene: 2. The CDR3 nucleotides read TGTGCCATCAGGGGACAGGGGTCAGAGACCCAGTACTTC. Translation gives CAIRGQGSETQYF.

This clone was detected many times. The chain joins TRBV6-5 to TRBJ2-7, with 8 positions matching TRBD1. There are 15 residues in the CDR3. V trimming: 6 bases; J trimming: 4 bases; junction bases outside the gene matches: 11. Germline loops: CDR1 MNHEY, CDR2 SVGAGI. In DNA form, the CDR3 reads TGTGCCAGCAGCTACACAGGGGGGACGTTTTACGAGCAGTACTTC. Its translation: CASSYTGGTFYEQYF.

CDR3 residues: CASSEFPGTDTQYF. CDR3 nucleotides: TGTGCCAGCAGTGAATTTCCAGGGACAGATACGCAGTATTTT. The chain combines TRBV6-1 with TRBJ2-3, with D perhaps matching TRBD1 (5 bases). The CDR3 loop spans 14 amino acids. The germline V and J ends were trimmed by 2 bases and 3 bases, with 9 bases remaining between them. Germline V CDR1 and CDR2: MNHNS, SASEGT.

The V call is TRBV7-6, the J call TRBJ2-7; a weak D match, TRBD1 (5 bases). The CDR3 totals 14 residues. In germline, CDR1 is SGHVS, CDR2 FNYEAQ. V was clipped by 2 bases and J by 0 bases, with 8 bases between them. CDR3 region: CASSLQGSSYEQYF. CDR3 nucleotides: TGTGCCAGCAGCTTACAGGGTTCCTCCTACGAGCAGTACTTC.

CDR3 sequence: CASDPGGQGDEQFF. The CDR3 coding sequence is TGTGCCAGCGACCCGGGGGGACAGGGTGATGAGCAGTTCTTC. This chain uses TRBV27 with TRBJ2-1; 9 bases agree with TRBD1. The ends lost 8 bases at V and 8 bases at J; junction bases unmatched: 10. The CDR3 is 14 residues long. The germline V gene encodes CDR1 MNHEY and CDR2 SMNVEV (reference sequence).

The chain carries TRBV5-1 and TRBJ1-4; D call uncertain. Germline CDR1 SGHRS, CDR2 YFSETQ. V lost 4 bases and J lost 0, with 10 bases in between. The CDR3 has 15 amino acids. CDR3 sequence: CASSETAPTNEKLFF. As DNA, the CDR3 is TGCGCCAGCAGCGAAACAGCACCAACTAATGAAAAACTGTTTTTT.

The chain couples TRBV19 to TRBJ2-7; TRBD1 or TRBD2 may be the D gene (5 bases each). The CDR3 runs to 14 residues. V gave up 3 bases and J gave up 4 bases, with 13 bases separating them. The germline gives CDR1 LNHDA, CDR2 SQIVND (reference sequence). CDR3 loop: CASSIFVGGYEQYF. CDR3 sequence (DNA): TGTGCCAGTAGTATCTTTGTTGGGGGTTACGAGCAGTACTTC.